One TCR beta chain is described in this entry. This CDR3 region has 17 residues. Germline-derived CDR1 and CDR2 are LNHNV and YYDKDF (reference sequence). The V and J ends lost 0 bases and 9 bases, in that order; junction bases with no gene match: 12. Profiled with immunoSEQ multiplex PCR; TCRdb holds only in-frame clones, not every one. The sample consists of 100,000 to 150,000 clones, less than 90% of them appearing once. This entry is derived from a study of control samples from healthy donors and cancer patients. The source of this sequence is a man younger than 35 in good health. Sample: blood. The genes are TRBV15 and TRBJ2-1; 9 positions agree with TRBD1. CDR3 in amino acids: CATSRDRGTGNRGEQFF. Here the CDR3 DNA reads TGTGCCACCAGCAGAGATCGTGGGACAGGGAACAGGGGTGAGCAGTTCTTC.